Listed below are T cell receptor beta chains from one sample, sequenced in a study of T cell responses to AZD1222 COVID-19 vaccine. Measured with immunoSEQ multiplex PCR; TCRdb has only the in-frame clones, and not every one. This table holds about 100,000 clones, about 89% found once. Sequences were derived from peripheral blood, sampled 28 days after the second AZD1222 dose. These receptors were taken from an adult who received the AZD1222 COVID-19 vaccine. Both conserved end residues are part of each CDR3. The D gene is left open where the match is weak. Rows may omit the clone size; those that give it use once, few, many or a size class.

size	J	D	V	CDR3
-	TRBJ2-5	-	TRBV27	CASSGKGNLRSETQYF
-	TRBJ2-1	TRBD1	TRBV2	CASSVFGRGLPRAYNEQFF
-	TRBJ1-5	-	TRBV6-6	CASSYSQGDQPQHF
-	TRBJ1-2	TRBD1	TRBV5-1	CASSFRWIQGDYGYTF
once	TRBJ2-3	-	TRBV30	CAWTTADTQYF
-	TRBJ2-1	TRBD2	TRBV28	CAHSGSSYNEQFF
-	TRBJ1-6	TRBD1	TRBV30	CAWGQGMNRGPLHF
-	TRBJ1-1	-	TRBV4-2	CASSQDGPAGTEAFF
-	TRBJ1-1	-	TRBV6-1	CASSEMGRRETEAFF
-	TRBJ1-4	-	TRBV27	CASSPRANEKLFF
once	TRBJ1-4	-	TRBV7-2	CASSLDTWDEKLFF
-	TRBJ2-2	TRBD2	TRBV9	CASSVATSGYGGELFF
-	TRBJ2-1	TRBD2	TRBV11-2	CASSLVSGRFTEQFF
-	TRBJ2-7	TRBD2	TRBV5-6	CASSLAAGGRLVGYEQYF
-	TRBJ2-2	-	TRBV7-8	CASSFTSNTGELFF
-	TRBJ2-2	-	TRBV7-2	CASSPQGRELFF
-	TRBJ2-7	TRBD2	TRBV29-1	CSVEGGGEQYF
once	TRBJ1-4	TRBD1	TRBV2	CASSELVTWGTGDNEKLFF
-	TRBJ2-1	TRBD2	TRBV7-9	CASSPGLGSYNEQFF
-	TRBJ1-4	TRBD1	TRBV3-1/TRBV3-2	CASSQDQGGNVF
-	TRBJ2-2	-	TRBV27	CASSEGSNTGELFF
-	TRBJ2-1	-	TRBV9	CASSVSDPGSIHNEQFF
-	TRBJ2-5	-	TRBV7-3	CASSPSGPETQYF
-	TRBJ1-3	-	TRBV10-3	CAISDASSGNTIYF
-	TRBJ1-2	TRBD1	TRBV7-9	CASSQDRGRQGF
-	TRBJ1-1	TRBD1	TRBV12-5	CASGLVVSGQGTEAFF
-	TRBJ1-5	-	TRBV5-8	CASSLGFPHQPQHF
-	TRBJ1-1	-	TRBV5-1	CASSGGQGNTEAFF
once	TRBJ2-5	-	TRBV11-2	CASSLDRAETQYF
-	TRBJ2-2	TRBD2	TRBV29-1	CSVAGTNTGELFF
-	TRBJ2-1	-	TRBV20-1	CSASLYNEQFF
-	TRBJ1-1	-	TRBV18	CASSAGENTEAFF
-	TRBJ2-7	TRBD2	TRBV15	CATSRDPLTSGRLSDEQYF
-	TRBJ1-6	TRBD1	TRBV5-1	CASSPTERNRGLNSPLHF
-	TRBJ2-1	TRBD2	TRBV4-1	CASSHLPLGLAGGPSNNEQFF
-	TRBJ2-5	-	TRBV19	CASKRAGTKTQYF
-	TRBJ1-5	-	TRBV18	CASSPTGRNNQPQHF
-	TRBJ1-4	TRBD1	TRBV28	CASRGQGASNEKLFF
-	TRBJ1-3	-	TRBV2	CASRGSGPGNTIYF
-	TRBJ2-7	TRBD2	TRBV27	CASSNPLRELNEQYF
-	TRBJ2-7	-	TRBV27	CASSLSWIGAYEQYF
-	TRBJ2-7	-	TRBV7-3	CASSRGGAYEQYF
-	TRBJ2-7	-	TRBV12-3/TRBV12-4	CASSPSGVYEQYF
-	TRBJ1-3	TRBD1	TRBV15	CATSRDQGALISGNTIYF
-	TRBJ2-5	TRBD1	TRBV5-4	CASSLGQGPETRGTQYF
-	TRBJ1-1	-	TRBV6-1	CASSEAPGTENTEAFF
-	TRBJ1-4	-	TRBV28	CASTSQYWIGKLFF
-	TRBJ2-1	-	TRBV2	CASSDRLAPYNEQFF
-	TRBJ1-5	-	TRBV2	CASSRVGTTNQPQHF
-	TRBJ2-1	TRBD1	TRBV20-1	CSAYRGSEQFF